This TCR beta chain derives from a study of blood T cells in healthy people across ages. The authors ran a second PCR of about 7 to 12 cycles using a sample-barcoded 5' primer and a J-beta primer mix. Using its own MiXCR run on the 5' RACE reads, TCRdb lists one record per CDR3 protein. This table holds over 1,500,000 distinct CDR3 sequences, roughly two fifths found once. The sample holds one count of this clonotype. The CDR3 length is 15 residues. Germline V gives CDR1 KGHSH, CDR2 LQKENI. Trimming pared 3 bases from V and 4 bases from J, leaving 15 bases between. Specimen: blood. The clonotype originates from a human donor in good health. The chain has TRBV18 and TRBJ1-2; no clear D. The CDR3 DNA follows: TGTGCCAGCTCACCGGGGATTGCACAAAGCTATGGCTACACCTTC. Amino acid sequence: CASSPGIAQSYGYTF.